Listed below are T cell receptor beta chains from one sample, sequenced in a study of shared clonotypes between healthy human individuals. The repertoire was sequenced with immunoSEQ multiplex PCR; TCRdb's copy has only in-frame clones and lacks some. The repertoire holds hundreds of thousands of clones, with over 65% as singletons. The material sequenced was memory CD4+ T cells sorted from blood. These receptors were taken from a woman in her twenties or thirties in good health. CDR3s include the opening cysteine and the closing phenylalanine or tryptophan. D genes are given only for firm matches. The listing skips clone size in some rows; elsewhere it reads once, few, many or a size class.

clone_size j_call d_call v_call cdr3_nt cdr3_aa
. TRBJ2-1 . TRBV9 TGTGCCAGCAGCGTAGGAGGCGCCAGCGGGCAGTTCTTC CASSVGGASGQFF
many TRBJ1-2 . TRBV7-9 TGTGCCAGCAGCTTGCGGGGATATGGCTACACCTTC CASSLRGYGYTF
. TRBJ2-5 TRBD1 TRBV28 TGTGCCAGCGATCGGACAGGGGGCTCGAAAGAGACCCAGTACTTC CASDRTGGSKETQYF
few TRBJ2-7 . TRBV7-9 TGTGCCAGCAGCTTAGCTCAGACCGAGCAGTACTTC CASSLAQTEQYF
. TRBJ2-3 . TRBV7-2 TGTGCCAGCAGCCCCCGGGCCAAAGGGCTGGGTACGCAGTATTTT CASSPRAKGLGTQYF
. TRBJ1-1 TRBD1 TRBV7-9 TGTGCCAGCAGCTTAGGTTCAGGGGGACAGGCGAGGACTGAAGCTTTCTTT CASSLGSGGQARTEAFF
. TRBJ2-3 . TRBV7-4 TGTGCCAGCAGCGCCCTTCTTGCCCCCACAGATACGCAGTATTTT CASSALLAPTDTQYF
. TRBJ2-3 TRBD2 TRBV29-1 TGCAGCGTTGACGCCGGGAGGGGCACAGATACGCAGTATTTT CSVDAGRGTDTQYF
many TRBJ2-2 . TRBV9 TGTGCCAGCAGCGTCCAGGGCACCGGGGAGCTGTTTTTT CASSVQGTGELFF
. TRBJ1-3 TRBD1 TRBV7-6 TGTGCCGCGTCCGGGGCAGGTGGAGGGGGCACTGGAAACACCATATATTTT CAASGAGGGGTGNTIYF
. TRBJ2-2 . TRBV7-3 TGTGCCAGCAGCTCCTACAGAACCGGGGAGCTGTTTTTT CASSSYRTGELFF
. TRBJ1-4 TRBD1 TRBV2 TGTGCCAGCAGACCGGGACAGGGGGTCGAAAAACTGTTTTTT CASRPGQGVEKLFF
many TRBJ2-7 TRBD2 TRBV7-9 TGTGCCAGCAGCTCTCCCCTTGGTAGCGGGAGCTCCTACGAGCAGTACTTC CASSSPLGSGSSYEQYF
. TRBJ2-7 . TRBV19 TGTGCCAGTAGTCAGCAGGAGAGCTACGAGCAGTACTTC CASSQQESYEQYF
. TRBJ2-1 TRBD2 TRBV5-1 TGCGCCAGCATAGCTAGCGGAAGCTCCTACAATGAGCAGTTCTTC CASIASGSSYNEQFF
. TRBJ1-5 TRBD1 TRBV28 TGTGCCAGCAGTTTACCGGGACAGGGGATCAATCAGCCCCAGCATTTT CASSLPGQGINQPQHF
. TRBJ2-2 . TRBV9 TGTGCCAGCAGGTCAGGGGTTCCAGGAACCGGGGAGCTGTTTTTT CASRSGVPGTGELFF
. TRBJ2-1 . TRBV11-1 TGTGCCAGCAGCTTAGGGGGCAGTAATGAGCAGTTCTTC CASSLGGSNEQFF
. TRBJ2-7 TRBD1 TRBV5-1 TGCGCCAGCAGCGACCGGACAGGGGGTTCCTACGAGCAGTACTTC CASSDRTGGSYEQYF
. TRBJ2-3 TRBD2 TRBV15 TGTGCCACCAGCAGAGAGATAGCGGGAGATACGCAGTATTTT CATSREIAGDTQYF
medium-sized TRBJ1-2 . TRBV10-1 TGCGCCAGCAGTGAGTCGCAGGGGTATGGCTACACCTTC CASSESQGYGYTF
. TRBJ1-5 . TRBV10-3 TGTGCCATCAGTCGGGACGGTAATCAGCCCCAGCATTTT CAISRDGNQPQHF
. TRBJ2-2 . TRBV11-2 TGTGCCTCCCGAGACCGGGTTACAGTAACCGGGGAGCTGTTTTTT CASRDRVTVTGELFF
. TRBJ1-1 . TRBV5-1 TGCGCCAGCAGCGCTAGAGGGACCACTGAAGCTTTCTTT CASSARGTTEAFF
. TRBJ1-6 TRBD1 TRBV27 TGTGCCAGCAGTTTATCCTGGGACAGGCTCTATAATTCACCCCTCCACTTT CASSLSWDRLYNSPLHF
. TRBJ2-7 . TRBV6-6 TGTGCCAGCAAGGCTGCGACCTACGAGCAGTACTTC CASKAATYEQYF
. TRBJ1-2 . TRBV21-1 TGTGCCAGCAGCAAAATAACAGGGAACTATGGCTACACCTTC CASSKITGNYGYTF
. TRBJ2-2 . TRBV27 TGTGCCAGCAGGAGGACGCCTGGCACCGGGGAGCTGTTTTTT CASRRTPGTGELFF
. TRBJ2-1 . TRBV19 TGTGCCAGTAGTACCACGACCTACTCCTACAATGAGCAGTTCTTC CASSTTTYSYNEQFF
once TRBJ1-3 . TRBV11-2 TGTGCCAGCAGCTTAGATTTGGCCTCTGGAAACACCATATATTTT CASSLDLASGNTIYF
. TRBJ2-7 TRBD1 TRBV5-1 TGCGCCAGCAGCTTGAAACCGGGACAGGGGGTTCTTAGCTCCTACGAGCAGTACTTC CASSLKPGQGVLSSYEQYF
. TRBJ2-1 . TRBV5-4 TGTGCCAGCAGCTTTCCAGGGAGCAATGAGCAGTTCTTC CASSFPGSNEQFF
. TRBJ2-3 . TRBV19 TGTGCCAGTCGGATGGAAGATACGCAGTATTTT CASRMEDTQYF
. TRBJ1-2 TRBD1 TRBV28 TGTGCCAGCAGTTCGGGACAGGGCCATGGCTACACCTTC CASSSGQGHGYTF
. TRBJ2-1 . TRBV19 TGTGCCAGTAGTATCCCCAGCGGGACAAGGGATGAGCAGTTCTTC CASSIPSGTRDEQFF
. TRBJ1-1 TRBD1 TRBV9 TGTGCCAGCAGCCCACGCCGACAGGGAGATACTGAAGCTTTCTTT CASSPRRQGDTEAFF
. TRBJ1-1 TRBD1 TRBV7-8 TGTGCCAGCAGGGATCACAGGGGGAACACTGAAGCTTTCTTT CASRDHRGNTEAFF
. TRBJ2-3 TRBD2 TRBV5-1 TGCGCCAGCAGCTTGGGGAGCGGGGGCGCAGATACGCAGTATTTT CASSLGSGGADTQYF
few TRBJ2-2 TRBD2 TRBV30 TGTGCCTGGAGTCCTTTAGCGGGAGTAGCCGGGGAGCTGTTTTTT CAWSPLAGVAGELFF
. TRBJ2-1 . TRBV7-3 TGTGCCAGCAGCTTCACTTCAACCGGGAGCTACAATGAGCAGTTCTTC CASSFTSTGSYNEQFF
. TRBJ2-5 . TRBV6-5 TGTGCCAGCAGTTACTCGGGGGGGCGGGTGCAACGAGGGCAGTACTTC CASSYSGGRVQRGQYF
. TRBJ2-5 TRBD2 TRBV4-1 TGCGCCAGCAGCCAATTGATCCTCCCCCTCCTAAGCGGGGAGGTGGGGACCCAGTACTTC CASSQLILPLLSGEVGTQYF
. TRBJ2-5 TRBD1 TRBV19 TGTGCCAGTGGGGGACAGCAAGAGACCCAGTACTTC CASGGQQETQYF
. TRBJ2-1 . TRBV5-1 TGCGCCAGCAGCTTGCCGACAGGCACCTACAATGAGCAGTTCTTC CASSLPTGTYNEQFF
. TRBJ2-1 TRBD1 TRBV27 TGTGCCAGCAGCCCTAGACAGGGGGTCAATGAGCAGTTCTTC CASSPRQGVNEQFF
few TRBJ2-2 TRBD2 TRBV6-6 TGTGCCAGCAGCCCGGGACTACCGAACACCGGGGAGCTGTTTTTT CASSPGLPNTGELFF
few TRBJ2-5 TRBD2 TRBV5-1 TGCGCCAGCAGCACCGGACTAGCGGGAGCGGAGACCCAGTACTTC CASSTGLAGAETQYF
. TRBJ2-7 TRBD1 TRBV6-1 TGTGCCAGCAGTAGGGGACAGGGCTACGAGCAGTACTTC CASSRGQGYEQYF
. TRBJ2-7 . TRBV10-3 TGTGCCATCAGTGAGAATTGGCCAGACTACGAGCAGTACTTC CAISENWPDYEQYF
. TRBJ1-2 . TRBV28 TGTGCCAGCAGCTCGAACTATGGCTACACCTTC CASSSNYGYTF
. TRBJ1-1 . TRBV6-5 TGTGCCAGCAGGGACCGACATACTGAAGCTTTCTTT CASRDRHTEAFF
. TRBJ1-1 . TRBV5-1 TGCGCCAGCAGCTTGGGACACCGTGAAGCTTTCTTT CASSLGHREAFF
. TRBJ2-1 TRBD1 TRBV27 TGTGCCAGCAGTTTATACTACAGGGGGCTCTTATCCTACAATGAGCAGTTCTTC CASSLYYRGLLSYNEQFF
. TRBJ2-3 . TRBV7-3 TGTGCCAGCAGCTTAACTGGCACAGATACGCAGTATTTT CASSLTGTDTQYF
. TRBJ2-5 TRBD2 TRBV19 TGTGCCAGTAGTGCGGGGGGGATCCAAGAGACCCAGTACTTC CASSAGGIQETQYF
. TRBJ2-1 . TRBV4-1 TGCGCCAGCAGCCGGGAATCGAGCTCCTACAATGAGCAGTTCTTC CASSRESSSYNEQFF
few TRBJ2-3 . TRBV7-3 TGTGCCAGCGGACCTGGGGGGTACACCGGCAATAAGGCAGATACGCAGTATTTT CASGPGGYTGNKADTQYF